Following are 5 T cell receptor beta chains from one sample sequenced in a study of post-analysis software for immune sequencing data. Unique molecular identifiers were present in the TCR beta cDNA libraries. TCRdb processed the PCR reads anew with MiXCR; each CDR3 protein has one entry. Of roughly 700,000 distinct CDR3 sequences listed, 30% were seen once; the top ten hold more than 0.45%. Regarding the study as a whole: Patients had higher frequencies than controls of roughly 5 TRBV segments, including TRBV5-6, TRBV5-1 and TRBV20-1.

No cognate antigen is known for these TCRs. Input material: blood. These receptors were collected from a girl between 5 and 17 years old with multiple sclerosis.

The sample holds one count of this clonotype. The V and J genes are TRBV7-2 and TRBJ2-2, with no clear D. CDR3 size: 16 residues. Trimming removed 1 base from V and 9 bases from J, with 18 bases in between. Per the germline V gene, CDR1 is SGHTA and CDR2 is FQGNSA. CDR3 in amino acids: CASSLEVNLQVRELFF. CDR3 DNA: TGTGCCAGCAGCTTAGAGGTGAACCTTCAAGTGAGGGAGCTGTTTTTT.

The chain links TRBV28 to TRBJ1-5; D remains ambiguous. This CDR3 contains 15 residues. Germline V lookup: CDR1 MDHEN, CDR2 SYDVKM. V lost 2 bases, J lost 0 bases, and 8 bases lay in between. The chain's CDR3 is CASSLRLHSNQPQHF. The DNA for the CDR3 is TGTGCCAGCAGTTTACGACTGCATAGCAATCAGCCCCAGCATTTT.

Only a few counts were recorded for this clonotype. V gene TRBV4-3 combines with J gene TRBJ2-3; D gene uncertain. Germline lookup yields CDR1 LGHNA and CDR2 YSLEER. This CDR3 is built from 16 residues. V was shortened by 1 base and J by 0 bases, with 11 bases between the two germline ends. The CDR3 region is CASSQGGSRSTDTQYF. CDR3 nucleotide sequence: TGCGCCAGCAGCCAAGGCGGTAGCCGAAGCACAGATACGCAGTATTTT.

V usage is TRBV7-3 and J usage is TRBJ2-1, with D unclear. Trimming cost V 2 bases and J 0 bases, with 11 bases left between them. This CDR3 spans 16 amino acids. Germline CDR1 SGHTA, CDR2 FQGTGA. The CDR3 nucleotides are TGTGCCAGCAGCTTATCCGGTCGGGTCTCCTACAATGAGCAGTTCTTC. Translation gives CASSLSGRVSYNEQFF.

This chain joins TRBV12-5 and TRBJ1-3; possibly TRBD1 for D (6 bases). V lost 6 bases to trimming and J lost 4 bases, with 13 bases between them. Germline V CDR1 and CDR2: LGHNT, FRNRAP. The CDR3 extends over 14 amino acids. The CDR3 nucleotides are TGTGCTAGTGGAGTTGCAGGGGCAGGAAACACCATATATTTT. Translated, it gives CASGVAGAGNTIYF. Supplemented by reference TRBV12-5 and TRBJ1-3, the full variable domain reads DARVTQTPRHKVTEMGQEVTMRCQPILGHNTVFWYRQTMMQGLELLAYFRNRAPLDDSGMPKDRFSAEMPDATLATLKIQPSEPRDSAVYFCASGVAGAGNTIYFGEGSWLTVV.